The rows below give T cell receptor beta chains drawn from one sample of a study of cytomegalovirus exposure and HLA in healthy donors. Clones were read by immunoSEQ multiplex PCR, and TCRdb kept only the in-frame ones, dropping some. The repertoire has roughly 180,000 clones, approximately 80% of them found once; the top ten carry about 2.4%. The sequenced material came from PBMCs. The receptors stem from a male donor in good health and CMV-seronegative. Both conserved end residues are part of each CDR3. A D gene is named only where the DNA matches it firmly. Expanded clones get a size class; other rows say once, few or many, or leave the size out.

D | J | V | size | CDR3 | DNA
. | TRBJ1-5 | TRBV28 | . | CASSPQGTNQPQHF | TGTGCCAGCAGTCCTCAGGGCACCAATCAGCCCCAGCATTTT
TRBD1 | TRBJ2-7 | TRBV28 | . | CASREWQGAGYEQYF | TGTGCCAGCAGAGAGTGGCAGGGGGCAGGTTACGAGCAGTACTTC
TRBD1 | TRBJ1-1 | TRBV30 | . | CAWGTGPVAFF | TGTGCCTGGGGGACAGGCCCCGTAGCTTTCTTT
. | TRBJ2-1 | TRBV9 | once | CASSPKLRPRGGNEQFF | TGTGCCAGCAGCCCCAAGTTAAGGCCCCGAGGGGGCAATGAGCAGTTCTTC
TRBD2 | TRBJ2-3 | TRBV30 | . | CAWTTERGYTDTQYF | TGTGCCTGGACGACTGAGCGGGGATACACAGATACGCAGTATTTT
TRBD2 | TRBJ2-2 | TRBV6-5 | . | CASSRLADYTGELFF | TGTGCCAGCAGTCGACTAGCGGATTACACCGGGGAGCTGTTTTTT
TRBD2 | TRBJ2-7 | TRBV19 | . | CASSLAGGGPYEQYF | TGTGCCAGTAGTTTAGCGGGAGGGGGCCCCTACGAGCAGTACTTC
TRBD1 | TRBJ2-3 | TRBV5-4 | . | CASSTQGADTQYF | TGTGCCAGCAGCACACAGGGGGCTGATACGCAGTATTTT
. | TRBJ2-7 | TRBV6-5 | few | CASSYVQDSSYEQYF | TGTGCCAGCAGTTACGTCCAGGACAGTAGCTACGAGCAGTACTTC
. | TRBJ1-1 | TRBV5-1 | . | CASSWRGPSLTNTEAFF | TGCGCCAGCAGCTGGAGGGGCCCCAGTCTTACAAACACTGAAGCTTTCTTT
TRBD2 | TRBJ2-3 | TRBV5-1 | . | CASSLAPSGGMNTQYF | TGCGCCAGCAGCTTGGCCCCTAGCGGGGGAATGAATACGCAGTATTTT
TRBD2 | TRBJ2-2 | TRBV7-8 | . | CASSLLGTSGSMNTGELFF | TGTGCCAGCAGCTTATTAGGGACTAGCGGGAGTATGAACACCGGGGAGCTGTTTTTT
. | TRBJ1-1 | TRBV7-9 | . | CASSSAARTTGNTEAFF | TGTGCCAGCAGCTCAGCCGCACGGACTACCGGGAACACTGAAGCTTTCTTT
. | TRBJ2-7 | TRBV19 | . | CASSSGLYEQYF | TGTGCCAGTAGTTCAGGGCTCTACGAGCAGTACTTC
. | TRBJ1-3 | TRBV27 | . | CASSLLGGISGNTIYF | TGTGCCAGCAGTTTATTAGGCGGGATCTCTGGAAACACCATATATTTT
. | TRBJ1-1 | TRBV7-9 | . | CASSILRGEDTEAFF | TGTGCCAGCAGCATCCTCAGGGGTGAGGACACTGAAGCTTTCTTT
TRBD2 | TRBJ2-1 | TRBV7-9 | . | CASSLGGSSYEQFF | TGTGCCAGCAGCTTAGGCGGGAGTTCCTATGAGCAGTTCTTC
. | TRBJ1-1 | TRBV30 | . | CAWRGQNTEAFF | TGTGCCTGGAGGGGGCAGAACACTGAAGCTTTCTTT
. | TRBJ1-4 | TRBV5-1 | . | CASSLTVNEKLFF | TGCGCCAGCAGCCTGACAGTGAATGAAAAACTGTTTTTT
TRBD1 | TRBJ2-3 | TRBV19 | . | CASSPRDRDADTQYF | TGTGCCAGTAGTCCCCGGGACAGGGACGCAGATACGCAGTATTTT
. | TRBJ1-1 | TRBV4-2 | . | CASSQDNGDTEAFF | TGTGCCAGCAGCCAAGATAACGGGGACACTGAAGCTTTCTTT
TRBD2 | TRBJ2-1 | TRBV27 | . | CASSLGGGRGEQFF | TGTGCCAGCAGCCTAGGCGGGGGGCGAGGTGAGCAGTTCTTC
TRBD1 | TRBJ1-2 | TRBV6-5 | few | CASSLGTDYGYTF | TGTGCCAGCAGTCTTGGGACAGATTATGGCTACACCTTC
TRBD2 | TRBJ2-5 | TRBV7-2 | . | CASSVRLAGQETQYF | TGTGCCAGCAGCGTACGACTAGCGGGGCAAGAGACCCAGTACTTC
TRBD1 | TRBJ2-2 | TRBV9 | once | CASTSGTGNTGELFF | TGTGCCAGCACCTCCGGGACAGGGAACACCGGGGAGCTGTTTTTT
TRBD1 | TRBJ1-2 | TRBV19 | once | CASSTLQGNGYTF | TGTGCCAGTAGTACCTTACAGGGGAATGGCTACACCTTC
TRBD1 | TRBJ1-4 | TRBV7-9 | . | CASSPRTGENEKLFF | TGTGCCAGCAGCCCAAGGACAGGAGAGAATGAAAAACTGTTTTTT
. | TRBJ2-3 | TRBV9 | . | CASSVAQGISTDTQYF | TGTGCCAGCAGCGTAGCCCAGGGGATAAGCACAGATACGCAGTATTTT
TRBD1 | TRBJ2-3 | TRBV6-1 | once | CASILRGHGTDTQYF | TGTGCCAGCATACTCAGGGGGCACGGCACAGATACGCAGTATTTT
TRBD1 | TRBJ2-1 | TRBV27 | . | CASSVGQLTGKSSYNEQFF | TGTGCCAGCAGTGTGGGACAGCTTACCGGGAAGAGCTCCTACAATGAGCAGTTCTTC
. | TRBJ2-2 | TRBV19 | . | CASSMGGGRTGELFF | TGTGCCAGTAGTATGGGAGGGGGAAGGACCGGGGAGCTGTTTTTT
TRBD2 | TRBJ2-1 | TRBV28 | . | CASSFTSGRVNEQFF | TGTGCCAGCAGTTTTACTAGCGGGAGGGTCAATGAGCAGTTCTTC
. | TRBJ1-2 | TRBV14 | . | CASSQVRTYNYGYTF | TGTGCCAGCAGCCAAGTAAGAACTTATAACTATGGCTACACCTTC
. | TRBJ2-7 | TRBV29-1 | . | CSVEMASYEQYF | TGCAGCGTTGAAATGGCCAGCTACGAGCAGTACTTC
TRBD2 | TRBJ2-1 | TRBV6-5 | . | CASSYGEGQFF | TGTGCCAGCAGTTATGGGGAGGGCCAGTTCTTC
. | TRBJ2-7 | TRBV6-1 | . | CASSDRGRSSYEQYF | TGTGCCAGCAGTGACAGGGGCCGAAGCTCCTACGAGCAGTACTTC
. | TRBJ1-5 | TRBV19 | . | CASSIDLTDNQPQHF | TGTGCCAGTAGTATAGATTTGACAGACAATCAGCCCCAGCATTTT